Presented here are 11 T cell receptor beta chains from one specimen sequenced in a study of graft-versus-host responses after intestinal transplantation. The antigens of these receptors remain unknown. Method: immunoSEQ multiplex PCR; TCRdb's copy keeps in-frame clones and lacks some. The data hold about 50,000 clones, with 84% observed a single time. This material consisted of unstimulated CD4+ T cells sorted from spleen or lymph node cells, taken before transplant. The receptors here all came from a human donor who was the organ donor for an intestinal transplant.

The V call is TRBV19, the J call TRBJ1-2, with 7 bases aligning to TRBD1. The CDR3 has 14 residues. Germline V CDR1 and CDR2: LNHDA, SQIVND (reference sequence). V shed 3 bases, J shed 4 bases, and the junction held 5 bases outside the gene matches. The CDR3 is CASSISTGTYGYTF. The CDR3 bases are TGTGCCAGTAGTATTTCGACAGGGACCTATGGCTACACCTTC.

The V gene is TRBV7-8, the J gene TRBJ2-3, with D perhaps TRBD1 (6 bases). The CDR3 consists of 16 residues. Per germline, CDR1 SGHVS and CDR2 FQNEAQ. Trimming pared 2 bases from V and 0 bases from J, leaving 12 bases between. The CDR3: CASSLQGTSSTDTQYF. DNA for the CDR3: TGTGCCAGCAGCTTACAGGGGACCTCTAGCACAGATACGCAGTATTTT. Looking up the rest from reference TRBV7-8 and TRBJ2-3 gives the full variable domain: GAGVSQSPRYKVAKRGQDVALRCDPISGHVSLFWYQQALGQGPEFLTYFQNEAQLDKSGLPSDRFFAERPEGSVSTLKIQRTQQEDSAVYLCASSLQGTSSTDTQYFGPGTRLTVL.

The V and J genes are TRBV9 and TRBJ2-7; 10 nucleotides match TRBD1. Trimming removed 2 bases from V and 2 bases from J; junction bases left unmatched: 1. Germline V gene data show CDR1 as SGDLS and CDR2 as YYNGEE. The CDR3 is 14 amino acids. This CDR3 is CASSVGQGAYEQYF. The CDR3 region has the DNA TGTGCCAGCAGCGTTGGACAGGGGGCCTACGAGCAGTACTTC.

The chain carries TRBV5-1 and TRBJ2-6, with D tentatively TRBD1 (6 bases). Trimming stripped 0 bases from V and 0 bases from J, with 13 bases between. The CDR3 has 18 residues. Germline assignment: CDR1 SGHRS and CDR2 YFSETQ. CDR3 loop: CASSLVLGQSSGANVLTF. The CDR3 DNA reads TGCGCCAGCAGCTTGGTTCTAGGACAGAGCTCTGGGGCCAACGTCCTGACTTTC.

J is TRBJ2-5 and V is TRBV6-5; TRBD1 agrees at 9 bases. The J segment lost 5 bases and the V segment lost 8 bases, leaving 3 bases of the junction unmatched. CDR1 MNHEY and CDR2 SVGAGI come from the germline V gene. This CDR3 region has 12 residues. The CDR3 DNA is TGTGCCAGCGGGACAGGGTTGGAGACCCAGTACTTC. Translated, it gives CASGTGLETQYF.

V and J are TRBV7-2 and TRBJ2-7; D is ambiguous. This CDR3 region has 15 residues. Germline V gene lookup returns CDR1 SGHTA and CDR2 FQGNSA. Trimming removed 3 bases from V and 4 bases from J, with 16 bases in between. The CDR3 DNA reads TGTGCCAGCAGCTTTAGCCTCAATGGAGTTTACGAGCAGTACTTC. Protein sequence: CASSFSLNGVYEQYF.

The chain employs TRBV25-1 and TRBJ1-1; D unclear. The CDR3 runs 11 residues. V shed 1 base and J shed 11 bases, with 8 bases lying between them. The V gene's germline CDR1 is MGHDK and CDR2 SYGVNS. Written as DNA, the CDR3 is TGTGCCAGCAGTGAATCCGCAGGCGCTTTCTTT. The encoded protein is CASSESAGAFF.

The V call is TRBV30, the J call TRBJ1-5; no reliable D call. V lost 2 bases and J 5 bases, leaving 10 bases between the germline ends. Germline V CDR1 and CDR2: GTSNPN, SVGIG (reference sequence). This CDR3 has 13 amino acids. The CDR3 here is CAWSPRRDQPQHF. The CDR3 DNA reads TGTGCCTGGAGTCCCCGACGGGATCAGCCCCAGCATTTT.

This clone was picked up a small number of times. The V call is TRBV6-5, the J call TRBJ1-2; a possible D gene is TRBD1 (6 bases). This CDR3 spans 15 amino acids. The germline V and J ends were trimmed by 0 bases and 4 bases, with 12 bases remaining between them. Per germline, CDR1 MNHEY and CDR2 SVGAGI. CDR3 sequence: CASSYSSNRAYGYTF. CDR3 bases: TGTGCCAGCAGTTACTCGTCGAACAGGGCCTATGGCTACACCTTC.

The chain employs TRBV6-5 and TRBJ2-5; 10 bases line up with TRBD2. The V segment lost 5 bases and the J segment 4 bases; nucleotides outside the gene matches: 7. The CDR3 contains 15 residues. CDR1 MNHEY and CDR2 SVGAGI come from the germline V gene. The CDR3 reads CASSGSGRARETQYF. In DNA form, the CDR3 reads TGTGCCAGCAGTGGGAGCGGGAGGGCCCGAGAGACCCAGTACTTC.

This clone was observed a few times. The chain joins TRBV11-3 to TRBJ2-7; D remains ambiguous. Germline CDR1 is SGHNT and CDR2 is YENEEA. Trimming pared 8 bases from V and 3 bases from J, leaving 14 bases between. The CDR3 is 13 amino acids. The DNA of the CDR3 is TGTGCCAGCGCTTCTAGGGTGGGCTACGAGCAGTACTTC. Its translation is CASASRVGYEQYF.